This entry is about one T cell receptor beta chain. Its antigen is still unknown. This record comes from a study of cytomegalovirus exposure and HLA in healthy donors. Study-wide context: The study's early data release held about 85 million unique TCRs from HLA-typed donors.

Study results and caveats: Later analysis reportedly placed an Asian-associated ancestry cluster below the roughly 680-donor mean in N-insertions. Equally common other TCR beta chains were less clonally expanded than HLA-associated ones, a later analysis found.

In the PCR, 60 Vbeta and 13 Jbeta primers were used. Data came from immunoSEQ multiplex PCR; TCRdb stores just in-frame clones and leaves some out. This table has 130,000 to 150,000 clones, 60% to 85% appearing once. V lost 1 base and J lost 2, with 9 bases in between. The CDR3 consists of 14 residues. Germline CDR1 is SGHAT and CDR2 is FQNNGV. This sequence joins TRBV11-2 and TRBJ2-7; D is perhaps TRBD2 (6 bases). Sequencing was done on a sample of PBMCs. The TCR was taken from a man aged 35 to 55 in good health and CMV-seropositive. CDR3 loop: CASSLGGGAYEQYF. CDR3 sequence (DNA): TGTGCCAGCAGCTTAGGGGGCGGGGCCTACGAGCAGTACTTC.